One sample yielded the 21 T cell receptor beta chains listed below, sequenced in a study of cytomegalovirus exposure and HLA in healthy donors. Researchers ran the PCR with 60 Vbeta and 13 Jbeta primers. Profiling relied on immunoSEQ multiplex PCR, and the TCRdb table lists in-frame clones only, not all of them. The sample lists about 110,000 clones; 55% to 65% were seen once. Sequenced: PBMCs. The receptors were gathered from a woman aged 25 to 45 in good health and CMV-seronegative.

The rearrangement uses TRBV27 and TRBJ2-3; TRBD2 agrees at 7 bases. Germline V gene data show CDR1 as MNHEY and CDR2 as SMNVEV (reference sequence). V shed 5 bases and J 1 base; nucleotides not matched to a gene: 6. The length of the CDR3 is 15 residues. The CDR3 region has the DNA TGTGCCAGCAGTGCCGGGACTATGGGCACAGATACGCAGTATTTT. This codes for CASSAGTMGTDTQYF.

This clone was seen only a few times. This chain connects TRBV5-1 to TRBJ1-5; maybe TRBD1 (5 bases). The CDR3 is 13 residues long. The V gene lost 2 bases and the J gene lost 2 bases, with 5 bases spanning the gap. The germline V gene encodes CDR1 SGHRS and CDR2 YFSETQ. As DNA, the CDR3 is TGCGCCAGCAGCTTACAGGGCAATCAGCCCCAGCATTTT. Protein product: CASSLQGNQPQHF.

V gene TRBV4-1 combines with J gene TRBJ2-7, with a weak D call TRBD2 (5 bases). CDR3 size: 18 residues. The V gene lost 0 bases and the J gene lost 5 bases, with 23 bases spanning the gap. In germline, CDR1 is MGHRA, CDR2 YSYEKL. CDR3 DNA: TGCGCCAGCAGCCAAGATCCTGGGCCGGCTAGCACTTTTAACGAGCAGTACTTC. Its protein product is CASSQDPGPASTFNEQYF.

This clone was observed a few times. As DNA, the CDR3 is TGCGCCAGCAGCCAAATTTCAGGGGTCGATGAGCAGTTCTTC. Translating gives CASSQISGVDEQFF. This chain links TRBV4-1 with TRBJ2-1; tentative D call: TRBD1 (6 bases). The V and J ends lost 2 bases and 8 bases respectively, with 13 bases between them. CDR3 length: 14 residues. Germline V lookup: CDR1 MGHRA, CDR2 YSYEKL.

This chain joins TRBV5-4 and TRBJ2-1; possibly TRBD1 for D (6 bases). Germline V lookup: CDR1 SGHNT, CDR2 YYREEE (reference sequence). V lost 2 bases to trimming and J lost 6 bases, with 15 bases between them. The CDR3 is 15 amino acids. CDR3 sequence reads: CASSFPRTDFNEQFF. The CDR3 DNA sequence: TGTGCCAGCAGCTTTCCTAGGACAGACTTCAATGAGCAGTTCTTC.

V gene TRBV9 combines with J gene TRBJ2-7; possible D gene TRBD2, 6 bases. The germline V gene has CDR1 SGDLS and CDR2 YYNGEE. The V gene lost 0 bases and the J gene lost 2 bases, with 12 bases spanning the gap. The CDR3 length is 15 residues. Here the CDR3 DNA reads TGTGCCAGCAGCGTAGAAGCTAGCGCTCCCTACGAGCAGTACTTC. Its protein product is CASSVEASAPYEQYF.

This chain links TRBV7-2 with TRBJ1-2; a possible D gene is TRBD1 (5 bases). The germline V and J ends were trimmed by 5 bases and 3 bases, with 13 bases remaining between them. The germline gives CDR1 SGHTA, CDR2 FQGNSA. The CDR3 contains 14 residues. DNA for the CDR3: TGTGCCAGCAGCCCCCGCGGGGGGTACTATGGCTACACCTTC. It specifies CASSPRGGYYGYTF.

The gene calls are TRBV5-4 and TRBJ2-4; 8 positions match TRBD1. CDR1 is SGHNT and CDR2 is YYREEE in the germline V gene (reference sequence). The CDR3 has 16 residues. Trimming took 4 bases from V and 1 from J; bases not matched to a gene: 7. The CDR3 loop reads CASSRMTGEAKNIQYF. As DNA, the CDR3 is TGTGCCAGCAGCCGAATGACAGGGGAGGCCAAAAACATTCAGTACTTC.

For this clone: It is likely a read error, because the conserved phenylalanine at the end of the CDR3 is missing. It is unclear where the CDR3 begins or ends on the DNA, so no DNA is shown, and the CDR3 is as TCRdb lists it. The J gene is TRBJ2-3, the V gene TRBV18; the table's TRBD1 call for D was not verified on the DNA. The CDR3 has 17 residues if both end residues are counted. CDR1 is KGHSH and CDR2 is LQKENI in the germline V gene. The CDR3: CASSPMRQGKRGDLVGG.

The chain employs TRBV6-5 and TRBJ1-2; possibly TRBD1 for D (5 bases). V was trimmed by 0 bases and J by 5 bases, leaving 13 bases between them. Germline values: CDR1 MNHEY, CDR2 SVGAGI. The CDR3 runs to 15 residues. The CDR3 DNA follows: TGTGCCAGCAGTTACTCGACGCCCAGGGATTATGGCTACACCTTC. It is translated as CASSYSTPRDYGYTF.

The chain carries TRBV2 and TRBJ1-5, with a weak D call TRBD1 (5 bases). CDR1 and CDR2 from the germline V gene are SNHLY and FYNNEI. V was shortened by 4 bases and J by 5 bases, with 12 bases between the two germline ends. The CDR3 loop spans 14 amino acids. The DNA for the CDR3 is TGTGCCAGCAGTGCGACAGCAGGCGATCAGCCCCAGCATTTT. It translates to CASSATAGDQPQHF.

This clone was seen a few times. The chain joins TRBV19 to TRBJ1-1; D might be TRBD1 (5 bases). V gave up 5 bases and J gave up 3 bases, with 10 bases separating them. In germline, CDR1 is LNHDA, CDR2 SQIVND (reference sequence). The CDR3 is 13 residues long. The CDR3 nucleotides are TGTGCCAGTAGTCCAGGGCAGGACACTGAAGCTTTCTTT. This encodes CASSPGQDTEAFF.

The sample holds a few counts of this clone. CDR3 residues: CSAANGRGYNEQFF. The CDR3, as DNA: TGCAGCGCCGCGAACGGGAGAGGGTACAATGAGCAGTTCTTC. The chain has TRBV29-1 and TRBJ2-1; D might be TRBD2 (6 bases). This CDR3 has 14 residues. The V and J ends lost 7 bases and 4 bases respectively, with 17 bases between them. CDR1 is SQVTM, CDR2 ANQGSEA, per germline.

The CDR3 protein is CASSIGSPRPEAFF. CDR3 nucleotides: TGTGCCAGTAGTATAGGAAGCCCTAGACCTGAAGCTTTCTTT. The chain links TRBV19 to TRBJ1-1; no reliable D call. V shed 1 base and J shed 6 bases, with 12 bases lying between them. In germline, CDR1 is LNHDA, CDR2 SQIVND (reference sequence). This CDR3 spans 14 amino acids.

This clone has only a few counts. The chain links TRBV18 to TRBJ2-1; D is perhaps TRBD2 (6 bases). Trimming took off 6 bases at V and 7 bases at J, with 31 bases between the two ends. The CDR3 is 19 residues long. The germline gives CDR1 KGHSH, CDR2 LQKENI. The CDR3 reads CASSPAGVRYPRVVNEQFF. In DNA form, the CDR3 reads TGTGCCAGCTCCCCAGCGGGCGTGCGTTACCCCCGAGTGGTGAATGAGCAGTTCTTC. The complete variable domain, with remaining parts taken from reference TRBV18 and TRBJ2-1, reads NAGVMQNPRHLVRRRGQEARLRCSPMKGHSHVYWYRQLPEEGLKFMVYLQKENIIDESGMPKERFSAEFPKEGPSILRIQQVVRGDSAAYFCASSPAGVRYPRVVNEQFFGPGTRLTVL.

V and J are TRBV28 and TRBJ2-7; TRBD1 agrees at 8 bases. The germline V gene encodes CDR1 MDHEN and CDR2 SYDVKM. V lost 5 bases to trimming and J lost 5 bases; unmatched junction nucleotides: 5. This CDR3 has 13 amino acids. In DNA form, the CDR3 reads TGTGCCAGCAGTCCGGACAGGGACCACGAGCAGTACTTC. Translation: CASSPDRDHEQYF.

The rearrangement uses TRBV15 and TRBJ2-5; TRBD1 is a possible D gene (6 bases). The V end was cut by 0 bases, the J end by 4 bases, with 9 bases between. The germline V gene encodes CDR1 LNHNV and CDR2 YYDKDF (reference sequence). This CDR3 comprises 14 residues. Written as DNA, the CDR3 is TGTGCCACCAGCAGAGATCAGGGGCGAGAGACCCAGTACTTC. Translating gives CATSRDQGRETQYF.

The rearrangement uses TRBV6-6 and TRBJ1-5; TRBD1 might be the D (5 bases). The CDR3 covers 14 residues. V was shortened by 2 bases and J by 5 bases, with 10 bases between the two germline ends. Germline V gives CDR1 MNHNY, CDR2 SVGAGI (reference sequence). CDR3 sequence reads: CASSYRRGDQPQHF. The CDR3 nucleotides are TGTGCCAGCAGTTACAGGAGGGGAGATCAGCCCCAGCATTTT.

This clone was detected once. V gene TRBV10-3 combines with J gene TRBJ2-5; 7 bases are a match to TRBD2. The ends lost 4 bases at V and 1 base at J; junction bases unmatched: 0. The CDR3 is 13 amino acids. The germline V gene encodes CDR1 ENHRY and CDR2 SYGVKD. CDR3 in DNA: TGTGCCATCAGTGGGGGGGGCCAAGAGACCCAGTACTTC. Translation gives CAISGGGQETQYF.

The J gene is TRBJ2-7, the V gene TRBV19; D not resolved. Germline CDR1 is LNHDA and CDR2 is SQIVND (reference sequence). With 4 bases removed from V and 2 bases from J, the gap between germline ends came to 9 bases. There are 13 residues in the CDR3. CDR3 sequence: CASSTRFTYEQYF. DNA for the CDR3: TGTGCCAGTAGTACCCGGTTCACCTACGAGCAGTACTTC.

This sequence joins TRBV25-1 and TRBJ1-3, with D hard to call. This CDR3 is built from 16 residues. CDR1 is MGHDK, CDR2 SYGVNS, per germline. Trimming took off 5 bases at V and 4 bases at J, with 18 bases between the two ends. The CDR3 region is CASSLGAGSVGNTIYF. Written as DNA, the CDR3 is TGTGCCAGCAGTTTAGGCGCGGGGTCCGTCGGAAACACCATATATTTT.